This T cell receptor (beta chain) was observed in a study of CD8 T cells in ankylosing spondylitis. Notes on the study in general: Blood from ankylosing spondylitis patients appeared to carry a characteristic roughly 8-variant TCR beta motif. Reportedly, matched ankylosing spondylitis synovial fluid was significantly enriched for disease-linked clones. Some of these motif variants have turned up before, in reports on reactive arthritis synovial fluid and blood.

The length of the CDR3 is 14 residues. Trimming removed 5 bases from V and 2 bases from J; junction bases left unmatched: 3. The V gene's germline CDR1 is MNHEY and CDR2 SMNVEV (reference sequence). In making TCR beta libraries, quantitative 5'-RACE with molecular barcodes was used. TCRdb re-analysed the 5' RACE reads in MiXCR, keeping a single row per CDR3 protein. The sample lists around 250,000 distinct CDR3 sequences, approximately 11% occurring once. In its sample, this clonotype was seen many times. Its antigen is unknown. Sequencing was done on a sample of blood, either unsorted or a sorted T cell fraction (not recorded which). The TCR was taken from a male donor with ankylosing spondylitis or in good health (not recorded which). V is TRBV27 and J is TRBJ1-3; 7 bases match TRBD1. The DNA for the CDR3 is TGTGCCAGCAGTAAAACAGGGGCTGGAAACACCATATATTTT. It translates to CASSKTGAGNTIYF.